Listed below are T cell receptor beta chains from one sample, sequenced in a study of vaccination effects on CD4 cells after COVID-19. What these receptors recognize is not known. Assay used: immunoSEQ multiplex PCR; TCRdb lists only in-frame clones, some missing. This table has about 72,000 clones, roughly four fifths appearing once. Sequencing used CD4+ T cells from PBMCs cultured with HCoV-229E spike peptides, obtained after COVID-19 vaccination. These receptors were collected from a human donor who received a COVID-19 vaccine. Both conserved end residues are part of each CDR3. The order of the fields is V gene, J gene, D gene, clone size, CDR3 DNA, CDR3 protein. D genes are given only for firm matches. The size entry is marked missing in some rows and otherwise reads once, few, many or a size class.

V: TRBV5-1; J: TRBJ2-2; D: NA; size: NA; DNA: TGCGCCAGCAGCCCCGGGGCCGGGGAGCTGTTTTTT; CDR3: CASSPGAGELFF
V: TRBV6-2/TRBV6-3; J: TRBJ1-6; D: TRBD1; size: NA; DNA: TGTGCCAGCAGGCCTAGCAGGGGGCACTACGATTCACCCCTCCACTTT; CDR3: CASRPSRGHYDSPLHF
V: TRBV21-1; J: TRBJ1-5; D: NA; size: few; DNA: TGTGCCAGCAGCACCGGACAGGGACTGGGACAGCCCCAGCATTTT; CDR3: CASSTGQGLGQPQHF
V: TRBV5-1; J: TRBJ2-5; D: NA; size: NA; DNA: TGCGCCAGCAGCTTGGGTGGGCGGCTTAGGGAGACCCAGTACTTC; CDR3: CASSLGGRLRETQYF
V: TRBV5-5; J: TRBJ2-4; D: NA; size: NA; DNA: TGTGCCAGCAGCCAACTAGGGGGGGCAAATGGGAACATTCAGTACTTC; CDR3: CASSQLGGANGNIQYF
V: TRBV7-2; J: TRBJ1-1; D: NA; size: NA; DNA: TGTGCCAGCAGCGTCGGACAGCCGAACACTGAAGCTTTCTTT; CDR3: CASSVGQPNTEAFF
V: TRBV4-1; J: TRBJ1-2; D: NA; size: NA; DNA: TGCGCCAGCAGCCAAGATTCATGGACGGTCTATGGCTACACCTTC; CDR3: CASSQDSWTVYGYTF
V: TRBV18; J: TRBJ2-5; D: TRBD2; size: NA; DNA: TGTGCCAGCTCACTCGCGACTAGCGGGGGGCAGGAGACCCAGTACTTC; CDR3: CASSLATSGGQETQYF
V: TRBV27; J: TRBJ1-3; D: TRBD1; size: NA; DNA: TGTGCCAGCACACTACGACAGGGCGCTGGAAACACCATATATTTT; CDR3: CASTLRQGAGNTIYF
V: TRBV24-1; J: TRBJ1-3; D: TRBD1; size: NA; DNA: TGTGCCACCAGTGAGGACAGGGGAAACACCATATATTTT; CDR3: CATSEDRGNTIYF
V: TRBV15; J: TRBJ1-2; D: NA; size: NA; DNA: TGTGCCACCAGCACGAGCGGGGCATATGGCTACACCTTC; CDR3: CATSTSGAYGYTF
V: TRBV28; J: TRBJ1-5; D: NA; size: NA; DNA: TGTGCCAGCAGGCAGGGCAATCAGCCCCAGCATTTT; CDR3: CASRQGNQPQHF
V: TRBV2; J: TRBJ2-3; D: TRBD1; size: NA; DNA: TGTGCCAGCAGTGGACAGGGGGGCACAGATACGCAGTATTTT; CDR3: CASSGQGGTDTQYF
V: TRBV18; J: TRBJ2-5; D: NA; size: NA; DNA: TGTGCCAGCTCACAACAAGAAAAGGAGACCCAGTACTTC; CDR3: CASSQQEKETQYF
V: TRBV27; J: TRBJ1-1; D: TRBD1; size: NA; DNA: TGTGCCAGCAGACCGACAGGGACTTTGAACACTGAAGCTTTCTTT; CDR3: CASRPTGTLNTEAFF
V: TRBV15; J: TRBJ2-1; D: NA; size: few; DNA: TGTGCCACCAGCAGAGGGACCCTTGAGCAGTTCTTC; CDR3: CATSRGTLEQFF
V: TRBV3-1/TRBV3-2; J: TRBJ1-1; D: NA; size: NA; DNA: TGTGCCAGCAGTCGAGGGGTAGACACTGAAGCTTTCTTT; CDR3: CASSRGVDTEAFF
V: TRBV4-1; J: TRBJ2-3; D: TRBD2; size: NA; DNA: TGCGCCAGCAGGGTCTCCCGGGGGGGCACAGATACGCAGTATTTT; CDR3: CASRVSRGGTDTQYF
V: TRBV24-1; J: TRBJ1-2; D: NA; size: NA; DNA: TGTGCCACCAGTGATAGGCTTCAGAACTATGGCTACACCTTC; CDR3: CATSDRLQNYGYTF
V: TRBV5-1; J: TRBJ2-2; D: TRBD2; size: NA; DNA: TGCGCCAGCAACTTGAGCTTTAGCGGGGGGAATGTCGGGGAGCTGTTTTTT; CDR3: CASNLSFSGGNVGELFF
V: TRBV6-6; J: TRBJ2-5; D: TRBD1; size: once; DNA: TGTGCCAGCAGAAGACAGGGTTCGGCAGAGACCCAGTACTTC; CDR3: CASRRQGSAETQYF
V: TRBV25-1; J: TRBJ2-5; D: NA; size: few; DNA: TGTGCCAGCAGTCGCCGGGACTCCCGGGGGAACCAGTACTTC; CDR3: CASSRRDSRGNQYF
V: TRBV7-9; J: TRBJ2-6; D: NA; size: once; DNA: TGTGCCAGCAGCTTATCTGGGGTGAACCCCACCTCTGGGGCCAACGTCCTGACTTTC; CDR3: CASSLSGVNPTSGANVLTF
V: TRBV3-1/TRBV3-2; J: TRBJ2-1; D: NA; size: NA; DNA: TGTGCCAGCAGCCGGGGTGGTGGCGTTGAGCAGTTCTTC; CDR3: CASSRGGGVEQFF
V: TRBV2; J: TRBJ1-6; D: NA; size: NA; DNA: TGTGCCAGCAGTGAAGGTTCGGGGTCACCCCTCCACTTT; CDR3: CASSEGSGSPLHF
V: TRBV6-6; J: TRBJ2-3; D: TRBD2; size: NA; DNA: TGTGCCAGCAGTTACGGCGGGGGTCCTGGCACAGATACGCAGTATTTT; CDR3: CASSYGGGPGTDTQYF
V: TRBV5-5; J: TRBJ2-5; D: NA; size: NA; DNA: TGTGCCAGCAGCCCAGGGTCCCAAGAGACCCAGTACTTC; CDR3: CASSPGSQETQYF
V: TRBV15; J: TRBJ1-6; D: NA; size: few; DNA: TGTGCCACCAGCAGGCCCTTGACCGCTTTGAATTCACCCCTCCACTTT; CDR3: CATSRPLTALNSPLHF
V: TRBV23-1; J: TRBJ1-4; D: NA; size: NA; DNA: TGCGCCAGCGCTTCTGGACTCCTCCCAACTAATGAAAAACTGTTTTTT; CDR3: CASASGLLPTNEKLFF
V: TRBV5-6; J: TRBJ2-2; D: NA; size: NA; DNA: TGTGCCAGCAGCCACTCCCCGGCGGTGATTAACACCGGGGAGCTGTTTTTT; CDR3: CASSHSPAVINTGELFF
V: TRBV2; J: TRBJ1-5; D: NA; size: NA; DNA: TGTGCCAGCAGTGGGGGTCTGAATCAGCCCCAGCATTTT; CDR3: CASSGGLNQPQHF
V: TRBV6-5; J: TRBJ2-1; D: NA; size: NA; DNA: TGTGCCAGCCTTAGTGGGAGCAATGAGCAGTTCTTC; CDR3: CASLSGSNEQFF
V: TRBV7-8; J: TRBJ2-1; D: NA; size: few; DNA: TGTGCCAGCAACCCGACCCCCTCCTACAATGAGCAGTTCTTC; CDR3: CASNPTPSYNEQFF
V: TRBV30; J: TRBJ2-3; D: NA; size: few; DNA: TGTGCCTGGAGTGTGGTCACAGATACGCAGTATTTT; CDR3: CAWSVVTDTQYF
V: TRBV12-3/TRBV12-4; J: TRBJ1-2; D: NA; size: NA; DNA: TGTGCCAGCAGTTCAGACAGAGACTATGGCTACACCTTC; CDR3: CASSSDRDYGYTF
V: TRBV24-1; J: TRBJ2-3; D: TRBD1; size: NA; DNA: TGTGCCGCTGGACAGGGGGCAACAGATACGCAGTATTTT; CDR3: CAAGQGATDTQYF
V: TRBV5-1; J: TRBJ2-1; D: NA; size: NA; DNA: TGCGCCAGCAGCTGGAACCTGGGCGGCGATGAGCAGTTCTTC; CDR3: CASSWNLGGDEQFF
V: TRBV6-5; J: TRBJ1-4; D: NA; size: NA; DNA: TGTGCCAGCACCTCAGGGCTGGATGAAAAACTGTTTTTT; CDR3: CASTSGLDEKLFF
V: TRBV27; J: TRBJ2-3; D: NA; size: NA; DNA: TGTGCCAGCCGCCTGTGGGTTAGCACAGATACGCAGTATTTT; CDR3: CASRLWVSTDTQYF
V: TRBV24-1; J: TRBJ1-2; D: NA; size: NA; DNA: TGTGCCACCAGTGATTTTAGGGATGGCTACACCTTC; CDR3: CATSDFRDGYTF
V: TRBV2; J: TRBJ1-1; D: TRBD1; size: NA; DNA: TGTGCCAGCAGTCTACAGGGGGCGAACACTGAAGCTTTCTTT; CDR3: CASSLQGANTEAFF
V: TRBV3-1/TRBV3-2; J: TRBJ2-2; D: NA; size: NA; DNA: TGTGCCAGCAGCCGCCTCTATCGCCTGGAGGGTATCACCGGGGAGCTGTTTTTT; CDR3: CASSRLYRLEGITGELFF
V: TRBV9; J: TRBJ2-1; D: NA; size: NA; DNA: TGTGCCAGCAGCGTTTCTACCTCCTACAATGAGCAGTTCTTC; CDR3: CASSVSTSYNEQFF
V: TRBV14; J: TRBJ1-1; D: NA; size: NA; DNA: TGTGCCAGCAGCCGCGGCGGGGAAAGGGCTGAAGCTTTCTTT; CDR3: CASSRGGERAEAFF
V: TRBV28; J: TRBJ1-1; D: NA; size: NA; DNA: TGTGCCAGCAGTTTTGCAGATAACACTGAAGCTTTCTTT; CDR3: CASSFADNTEAFF
V: TRBV5-1; J: TRBJ2-5; D: TRBD1; size: NA; DNA: TGCGCCAGCAGCTTGACAGGGGGCGCATCCCGGGAGACCCAGTACTTC; CDR3: CASSLTGGASRETQYF
V: TRBV28; J: TRBJ1-5; D: NA; size: NA; DNA: TGTGCCAGCAGTTTATTCAGGGGCAATCAGCCCCAGCATTTT; CDR3: CASSLFRGNQPQHF
V: TRBV12-3/TRBV12-4; J: TRBJ1-3; D: NA; size: NA; DNA: TGTGCCAGCAGTCCTCCTGGAAACACCATATATTTT; CDR3: CASSPPGNTIYF
V: TRBV19; J: TRBJ1-6; D: TRBD1; size: NA; DNA: TGTGCCAGTAGTATCGTTGGGACAGCTAATTCACCCCTCCACTTT; CDR3: CASSIVGTANSPLHF
V: TRBV5-7; J: TRBJ1-6; D: TRBD1; size: NA; DNA: TGTGCCAGTCACCCCGGGGGGAGGGGGCAAACCTATAATTCACCCCTCCACTTT; CDR3: CASHPGGRGQTYNSPLHF
V: TRBV4-1; J: TRBJ1-2; D: TRBD1; size: NA; DNA: TGCGCCAGCAGCCAAAGTCTTGGGGACAGGGGAAGTTATGGCTACACCTTC; CDR3: CASSQSLGDRGSYGYTF
V: TRBV19; J: TRBJ2-1; D: TRBD1; size: NA; DNA: TGTGCCAGTAGTATACAGGACAGGGATGAGCAGTTCTTC; CDR3: CASSIQDRDEQFF
V: TRBV5-1; J: TRBJ1-5; D: NA; size: once; DNA: TGCGCCAGCAGCTTGGGAGGGGCAGGCAATCAGCCCCAGCATTTT; CDR3: CASSLGGAGNQPQHF
V: TRBV7-2; J: TRBJ2-5; D: NA; size: NA; DNA: TGTGCCAGCAGCTCCCGGGGGCCACAAGAGACCCAGTACTTC; CDR3: CASSSRGPQETQYF
V: TRBV18; J: TRBJ2-5; D: TRBD1; size: NA; DNA: TGTGCCAGCTCGGGACAGGGCGGAGAGACCCAGTACTTC; CDR3: CASSGQGGETQYF